Sequencing of this T cell receptor (beta chain) was carried out in a study of blood T cell repertoires in COVID-19. Turning to the study itself: Samples taken during acute and convalescent COVID-19 were collected in the United States, Italy and Spain. T cells, B-cell-depleted T cells, or PBMCs provided the cDNA or gDNA that served as material.

CDR3 length equals 16 residues. From germline, CDR1 is KGHSH and CDR2 LQKENI. V was clipped by 3 bases and J by 1 base, with 13 bases between them. Per the study methods: By means of reference gene primer amplification, nucleated cell counts were estimated. Repertoires were generated with immunoSEQ multiplex PCR, while TCRdb's copy carries only in-frame clones and drops some. Clone size and the V and J calls come from that table; the DNA yielded D and trimming. Counted here are 240,000 or so clones, over 70% occurring once; the ten biggest clones make up around 3.2%. Sequencing was performed on peripheral blood. The genes are TRBV18 and TRBJ1-5, with TRBD1 as a possible D gene (5 bases). The receptor comes from a woman at least 80 years old with acute or convalescent COVID-19. The CDR3: CASSPYGAGSNQPQHF. CDR3 coding DNA: TGTGCCAGCTCACCTTATGGGGCCGGGAGCAATCAGCCCCAGCATTTT.